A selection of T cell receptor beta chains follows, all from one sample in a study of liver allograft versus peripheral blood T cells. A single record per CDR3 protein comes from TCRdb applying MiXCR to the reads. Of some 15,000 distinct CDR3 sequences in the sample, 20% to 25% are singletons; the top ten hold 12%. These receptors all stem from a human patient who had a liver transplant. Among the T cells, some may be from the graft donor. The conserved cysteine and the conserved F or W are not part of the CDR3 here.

cdr3_aa: ASSEFGQGRKGYT; cdr3_length: 13; j_call: TRBJ1-2; v_call: TRBV25-1
cdr3_aa: ASSTSGRFTGELF; cdr3_length: 13; j_call: TRBJ2-2; v_call: TRBV19
cdr3_aa: ASSIEWTGFTMNTGELF; cdr3_length: 17; j_call: TRBJ2-2; v_call: TRBV19
cdr3_aa: ASSPLSFTQF; cdr3_length: 10; j_call: TRBJ2-1; v_call: TRBV7-2
cdr3_aa: ASSLGSGGGNTIY; cdr3_length: 13; j_call: TRBJ1-3; v_call: TRBV7-2
cdr3_aa: ASSVGSGTHEQF; cdr3_length: 12; j_call: TRBJ2-1; v_call: TRBV9
cdr3_aa: AISGREKAF; cdr3_length: 9; j_call: TRBJ1-1; v_call: TRBV10-3
cdr3_aa: ASSEDRVATNEKLF; cdr3_length: 14; j_call: TRBJ1-4; v_call: TRBV18
cdr3_aa: ASSFLRGRPEAF; cdr3_length: 12; j_call: TRBJ1-1; v_call: TRBV28
cdr3_aa: ATSRVQGYGNQPQH; cdr3_length: 14; j_call: TRBJ1-5; v_call: TRBV15
cdr3_aa: ASSRGGGRPSYNEQF; cdr3_length: 15; j_call: TRBJ2-1; v_call: TRBV27
cdr3_aa: ASSPGTRIYNEQF; cdr3_length: 13; j_call: TRBJ2-1; v_call: TRBV6-5
cdr3_aa: ASSYYALGAGANVLT; cdr3_length: 15; j_call: TRBJ2-6; v_call: TRBV6-2/TRBV6-3
cdr3_aa: AISPTGTASNYGYT; cdr3_length: 14; j_call: TRBJ1-2; v_call: TRBV10-3
cdr3_aa: ASSPGSRRSSYNEQF; cdr3_length: 15; j_call: TRBJ2-1; v_call: TRBV11-2
cdr3_aa: ASSPPMMGGPFYLPGANVLT; cdr3_length: 20; j_call: TRBJ2-6; v_call: TRBV18
cdr3_aa: ASSFAWGSGYNEQF; cdr3_length: 14; j_call: TRBJ2-1; v_call: TRBV27
cdr3_aa: ASSTRGRQGFSPLH; cdr3_length: 14; j_call: TRBJ1-6; v_call: TRBV6-5
cdr3_aa: SATQGAGYT; cdr3_length: 9; j_call: TRBJ1-2; v_call: TRBV20-1
cdr3_aa: ASVRDRGLLEAF; cdr3_length: 12; j_call: TRBJ1-1; v_call: TRBV6-6
cdr3_aa: ASKILDNYGELF; cdr3_length: 12; j_call: TRBJ2-2; v_call: TRBV6-1
cdr3_aa: SVERGVGEAF; cdr3_length: 10; j_call: TRBJ1-1; v_call: TRBV29-1
cdr3_aa: ASSLGLAGGQYEQY; cdr3_length: 14; j_call: TRBJ2-7; v_call: TRBV7-2
cdr3_aa: ASSPPNTRDRSTYEQY; cdr3_length: 16; j_call: TRBJ2-7; v_call: TRBV18
cdr3_aa: ASSPRRPAGSTGELF; cdr3_length: 15; j_call: TRBJ2-2; v_call: TRBV11-2